What follows are 25 T cell receptor beta chains derived from one specimen sequenced in a study of graft-versus-host responses after intestinal transplantation. Here immunoSEQ multiplex PCR was the method, and the copy in TCRdb shows in-frame clones only, minus some. The sample holds about 100,000 clones, about nine tenths seen once. These TCRs' antigens remain unknown. The sample was unstimulated CD4+ T cells sorted from spleen or lymph node cells, taken before transplant. The receptors were sampled from a human donor who was the organ donor for an intestinal transplant.

The V gene is TRBV19, the J gene TRBJ2-5; 8 positions agree with TRBD2. Germline loops: CDR1 LNHDA, CDR2 SQIVND (reference sequence). The CDR3 length is 16 residues. The trim removed 1 base at V and 1 base at J, leaving 5 bases unmatched. The CDR3, as DNA: TGTGCCAGTAGTATAGGGGGCAGCGGGGGCCAAGAGACCCAGTACTTC. Protein product: CASSIGGSGGQETQYF. Full variable domain (outside the CDR3, taken from reference TRBV19 and TRBJ2-5): DGGITQSPKYLFRKEGQNVTLSCEQNLNHDAMYWYRQDPGQGLRLIYYSQIVNDFQKGDIAEGYSVSREKKESFPLTVTSAQKNPTAFYLCASSIGGSGGQETQYFGPGTRLLVL.

J is TRBJ1-3 and V is TRBV5-5; D gene unclear. The CDR3 has 18 residues. V lost 1 base and J 0 bases, leaving 17 bases between the germline ends. From germline, CDR1 is SGHKS and CDR2 YYEKEE (reference sequence). CDR3 amino acids: CASSLLVTATSSGNTIYF. CDR3 nucleotides: TGTGCCAGCAGCTTGTTGGTGACGGCGACAAGCTCTGGAAACACCATATATTTT.

The rearrangement links TRBV5-4 to TRBJ2-3; D uncertain. Germline V gives CDR1 SGHNT, CDR2 YYREEE (reference sequence). Trimming shortened V by 1 base and J by 0 bases, and 6 bases separated the two germline ends. There are 14 residues in the CDR3. CDR3 sequence (DNA): TGTGCCAGCAGCTTGAGTAGTAGCACAGATACGCAGTATTTT. This translates into CASSLSSSTDTQYF.

The rearrangement links TRBV7-3 to TRBJ2-1; 11 positions match TRBD2. CDR1 SGHTA and CDR2 FQGTGA come from the germline V gene. The junction had 8 bases not matched to a gene; V was cut back by 0 bases and J by 4 bases. There are 18 residues in the CDR3. CDR3 sequence (DNA): TGTGCCAGCAGCTTAACGCAACTAGCGGGGGATCCTTACAATGAGCAGTTCTTC. This gives the protein CASSLTQLAGDPYNEQFF.

This clone was picked up one time. V usage is TRBV9 and J usage is TRBJ2-1, with D perhaps matching TRBD2 (6 bases). Trimming cost V 0 bases and J 0 bases, with 10 bases left between them. The CDR3 has 16 residues. Germline V gene sequence: CDR1 SGDLS, CDR2 YYNGEE. CDR3 coding DNA: TGTGCCAGCAGCGTAGAGGGGACTCCCTCCTACAATGAGCAGTTCTTC. Translated: CASSVEGTPSYNEQFF.

V and J are TRBV2 and TRBJ2-5; unclear D gene. The J call is in doubt because the DNA end fits TRBJ2-7 better. The CDR3 is 11 residues long. Germline CDR1 reads SNHLY; CDR2 reads FYNNEI. CDR3 loop: CASSGQYEQYF. The CDR3 DNA reads TGTGCCAGCAGTGGGCAGTACGAGCAGTACTTC.

The CDR3 here is CASSPIRDSGGAQYF. In nucleotides, the CDR3 is TGCGCCAGCAGCCCTATCCGGGACTCGGGTGGGGCCCAGTACTTC. The V call is TRBV5-1, the J call TRBJ2-5, with a weak D call TRBD2 (6 bases). Germline CDR1 is SGHRS and CDR2 is YFSETQ. This CDR3 is built from 15 residues. Trimming shortened V by 4 bases and J by 9 bases, and 22 bases separated the two germline ends. Using reference TRBV5-1 and TRBJ2-5 for the parts outside the CDR3, the full variable domain is KAGVTQTPRYLIKTRGQQVTLSCSPISGHRSVSWYQQTPGQGLQFLFEYFSETQRNKGNFPGRFSGRQFSNSRSEMNVSTLELGDSALYLCASSPIRDSGGAQYFGPGTRLLVL.

This clone came up once. The chain links TRBV7-2 to TRBJ2-7, with 10 positions matching TRBD1. The CDR3 is made up of 15 amino acids. V trimming: 5 bases; J trimming: 3 bases; junction bases outside the gene matches: 7. Germline V CDR1 and CDR2: SGHTA, FQGNSA. CDR3 protein: CASSTSGTGVYEQYF. The DNA for the CDR3 is TGTGCCAGCAGCACCTCCGGGACAGGGGTCTACGAGCAGTACTTC.

CDR3 sequence: CASSLSTSSYEQYF. In DNA, the CDR3 is TGTGCCAGCAGCTTATCGACTAGCTCCTACGAGCAGTACTTC. The chain combines TRBV7-3 with TRBJ2-7, with D perhaps matching TRBD2 (6 bases). The CDR3 runs 14 residues. Per germline, CDR1 SGHTA and CDR2 FQGTGA. Trimming left V 2 bases short and J 0 bases short, with 8 bases between. The full variable domain, completed using reference TRBV7-3 and TRBJ2-7, is GAGVSQTPSNKVTEKGKYVELRCDPISGHTALYWYRQSLGQGPEFLIYFQGTGAADDSGLPNDRFFAVRPEGSVSTLKIQRTERGDSAVYLCASSLSTSSYEQYFGPGTRLTVT.

The rearrangement links TRBV6-5 to TRBJ1-2, with unresolved D. The CDR3 consists of 12 residues. Germline lookup yields CDR1 MNHEY and CDR2 SVGAGI. The germline V and J ends were trimmed by 8 bases and 8 bases, with 15 bases remaining between them. CDR3 sequence reads: CASGMGIGGYTF. As DNA, the CDR3 is TGTGCCAGCGGGATGGGAATCGGGGGCTACACCTTC.

This clone has a single count. The gene calls are TRBV7-6 and TRBJ1-3, with D uncertain. Trimming cost V 2 bases and J 5 bases, with 10 bases left between them. CDR1 is SGHVS, CDR2 FNYEAQ, per germline. The CDR3 is 14 amino acids. The CDR3 DNA reads as TGTGCCAGCAGCTTATCGATCACCAGAAACACCATATATTTT. Its protein product is CASSLSITRNTIYF.

The chain has TRBV29-1 and TRBJ1-2; D might be TRBD1 (6 bases). V dropped 6 bases and J dropped 7 bases, with 30 bases sitting between them. Germline CDR1 and CDR2: SQVTM and ANQGSEA. This CDR3 is 17 amino acids long. CDR3 sequence reads: CSVEGGPGALSPFGYTF. The CDR3 coding sequence is TGCAGCGTCGAGGGGGGTCCAGGGGCCCTATCCCCTTTTGGCTACACCTTC.

CDR3 sequence reads: CASSERSESPNYGYTF. CDR3 nucleotide sequence: TGTGCCAGCAGTGAAAGGTCAGAGTCACCTAACTATGGCTACACCTTC. The J gene is TRBJ1-2, the V gene TRBV6-1; D remains unclear. With 2 bases removed from V and 0 bases from J, the gap between germline ends came to 13 bases. CDR1 is MNHNS and CDR2 is SASEGT in the germline V gene. The CDR3 contains 16 residues.

The chain is built from TRBV5-1 and TRBJ2-2, with 9 bases matching TRBD1. V lost 8 bases and J lost 7; bases outside the gene matches: 9. The length of the CDR3 is 14 residues. The germline CDR1 and CDR2 sequences are SGHRS and YFSETQ. As DNA, the CDR3 is TGCGCCAGTCTCCGGGACAGGGAATTCGGGGAGCTGTTTTTT. Its translation is CASLRDREFGELFF.

This chain uses TRBV7-6 with TRBJ2-3; TRBD2 matches at 10 bases. The CDR3 length is 16 residues. Germline CDR1 and CDR2: SGHVS and FNYEAQ. J was trimmed by 3 bases and V by 0 bases; bases with no gene match: 3. CDR3 nucleotides: TGTGCCAGCAGCTTAGCGGTAGCGGGGGGAACAGATACGCAGTATTTT. It yields the protein CASSLAVAGGTDTQYF.

The V gene is TRBV7-3, the J gene TRBJ2-3, with no clear D. The V gene lost 3 bases and the J gene lost 0 bases, with 10 bases spanning the gap. CDR1 is SGHTA and CDR2 is FQGTGA in the germline V gene. The CDR3 is 15 amino acids. As DNA, the CDR3 is TGTGCCAGCAGCTTTCGACAATCTAGCACAGATACGCAGTATTTT. As protein: CASSFRQSSTDTQYF.

The genes are TRBV5-1 and TRBJ1-2, with 8 nucleotides matching TRBD1. The germline V gene has CDR1 SGHRS and CDR2 YFSETQ. This CDR3 contains 13 residues. The J segment lost 8 bases and the V segment lost 4 bases, leaving 7 bases of the junction unmatched. This chain's CDR3 is CASSATGEDGYTF. CDR3 bases: TGCGCCAGCAGCGCGACAGGGGAAGACGGCTACACCTTC. The full variable domain, with the rest looked up from reference TRBV5-1 and TRBJ1-2, is KAGVTQTPRYLIKTRGQQVTLSCSPISGHRSVSWYQQTPGQGLQFLFEYFSETQRNKGNFPGRFSGRQFSNSRSEMNVSTLELGDSALYLCASSATGEDGYTFGSGTRLTVV.

The chain carries TRBV5-5 and TRBJ1-2, with D uncertain. Germline CDR1 is SGHKS and CDR2 is YYEKEE (reference sequence). V lost 4 bases to trimming and J lost 7 bases, with 20 bases between them. The CDR3 spans 15 residues. The CDR3 sequence is CASSLRWQQEGGYTF. The CDR3 nucleotides are TGTGCCAGCAGCCTCCGATGGCAGCAGGAAGGTGGCTACACCTTC. The variable domain in full, completed from reference TRBV5-5 and TRBJ1-2, reads DAGVTQSPTHLIKTRGQQVTLRCSPISGHKSVSWYQQVLGQGPQFIFQYYEKEERGRGNFPDRFSARQFPNYSSELNVNALLLGDSALYLCASSLRWQQEGGYTFGSGTRLTVV.

This clone was seen more than once but under ten times. As DNA, the CDR3 is TGTGCCAGCAGCCAGGGGACGCCATACGAGCAGTACTTC. As protein: CASSQGTPYEQYF. The chain combines TRBV6-5 with TRBJ2-7; the D gene is possibly TRBD1 (6 bases). The ends were cut back, 6 bases at V and 4 bases at J, with 13 bases in the middle. The CDR3 loop spans 13 amino acids. The germline V gene has CDR1 MNHEY and CDR2 SVGAGI.

The V gene is TRBV5-1, the J gene TRBJ1-2; D possibly corresponds to TRBD1 (6 bases). Trimming took 4 bases from V and 3 from J, leaving 10 bases between them. The CDR3 is 13 residues long. Germline CDR1 reads SGHRS; CDR2 reads YFSETQ. The DNA for the CDR3 is TGCGCCAGCAGCGTGGACAGTTACTATGGCTACACCTTC. It is translated as CASSVDSYYGYTF.

In DNA, the CDR3 is TGTGCCAGCTCACCTCCCGGGGCCAACGTCCTGACTTTC. It encodes CASSPPGANVLTF. The V gene is TRBV9, the J gene TRBJ2-6, with D unclear. The length of the CDR3 is 13 residues. Germline lookup yields CDR1 SGDLS and CDR2 YYNGEE. The V and J ends lost 7 bases and 4 bases respectively, with 9 bases between them. The whole variable domain, remainder taken from reference TRBV9 and TRBJ2-6, is DSGVTQTPKHLITATGQRVTLRCSPRSGDLSVYWYQQSLDQGLQFLIQYYNGEERAKGNILERFSAQQFPDLHSELNLSSLELGDSALYFCASSPPGANVLTFGAGSRLTVL.

The genes are TRBV29-1 and TRBJ1-2; no firm D call. This CDR3 region has 12 residues. CDR1 is SQVTM, CDR2 ANQGSEA, per germline. Trimming removed 3 bases at V and 4 bases at J, with 9 bases between. The DNA for the CDR3 is TGCAGCGTTGATTTGCTTGGCTATGGCTACACCTTC. Residues: CSVDLLGYGYTF.

A few counts support this clone. V is TRBV5-4 and J is TRBJ2-5, with TRBD2 matching over 13 bases. Per the germline V gene, CDR1 is SGHNT and CDR2 is YYREEE (reference sequence). V lost 3 bases, J lost 2 bases, and 4 bases stayed unmatched. The CDR3 is 16 residues long. The CDR3 is CASSSGLAGPQETQYF. The CDR3 nucleotides are TGTGCCAGCAGCTCGGGACTAGCGGGACCTCAAGAGACCCAGTACTTC.

The chain couples TRBV9 to TRBJ2-2; 9 nucleotides line up with TRBD1. CDR3 length equals 18 residues. V lost 4 bases and J lost 6; bases outside the gene matches: 16. The germline gives CDR1 SGDLS, CDR2 YYNGEE. The CDR3 reads CASSHGDRDRAFPGELFF. The CDR3 DNA follows: TGTGCCAGCAGCCATGGCGACCGGGACAGGGCCTTTCCCGGGGAGCTGTTTTTT.

The genes are TRBV19 and TRBJ2-1, with unresolved D. The germline gives CDR1 LNHDA, CDR2 SQIVND (reference sequence). The CDR3 has 15 amino acids. The V gene lost 7 bases and the J gene lost 6 bases, with 19 bases spanning the gap. This chain's CDR3 is CASTTGFKSRNEQFF. The CDR3 DNA sequence: TGTGCCAGTACCACTGGCTTTAAATCCCGCAATGAGCAGTTCTTC.